The 10 T cell receptor beta chains in this list originate from one sample, sequenced in a study of shared clonotypes between healthy human individuals. Profiled with immunoSEQ multiplex PCR; TCRdb holds only in-frame clones, not every one. The sample has roughly 2.5 million clones, around nine tenths seen once. The sequenced sample consisted of naive CD4+ T cells sorted from blood. Noted subset: CD45RA+ positively selected. The receptor source for this set is a young man in good health.

V is TRBV10-3 and J is TRBJ2-5; TRBD2 matches at 11 bases. Germline lookup yields CDR1 ENHRY and CDR2 SYGVKD. CDR3 length: 16 amino acids. The V and J ends lost 6 bases and 0 bases, in that order; junction bases with no gene match: 6. The CDR3 reads CAIRGTSGIDQETQYF. CDR3 coding DNA: TGTGCCATCAGGGGGACTAGCGGAATCGACCAAGAGACCCAGTACTTC.

V and J are TRBV5-1 and TRBJ2-7; a possible D gene is TRBD1 (6 bases). The CDR3 has 15 residues. V lost 0 bases to trimming and J lost 1 base, with 11 bases between them. Germline values: CDR1 SGHRS, CDR2 YFSETQ. CDR3 protein: CASSLGTVGSYEQYF. The CDR3 DNA is TGCGCCAGCAGCTTGGGGACAGTGGGTTCCTACGAGCAGTACTTC. The variable domain in full, with the rest retrieved from reference TRBV5-1 and TRBJ2-7, is KAGVTQTPRYLIKTRGQQVTLSCSPISGHRSVSWYQQTPGQGLQFLFEYFSETQRNKGNFPGRFSGRQFSNSRSEMNVSTLELGDSALYLCASSLGTVGSYEQYFGPGTRLTVT.

This chain links TRBV7-2 with TRBJ2-7, with a tentative D call TRBD2 (7 bases). The CDR3 has 14 residues. Germline V lookup: CDR1 SGHTA, CDR2 FQGNSA. V shed 4 bases and J shed 4 bases, with 14 bases lying between them. CDR3 protein: CASSSTRGGYEQYF. The CDR3 DNA sequence: TGTGCCAGCAGCTCCACTAGGGGGGGTTACGAGCAGTACTTC.

The chain combines TRBV18 with TRBJ1-4; 10 bases are shared with TRBD1. The V gene end was trimmed by 5 bases and the J gene end by 4 bases; junction bases not matched to a gene: 7. The V gene's germline CDR1 is KGHSH and CDR2 LQKENI. This CDR3 contains 16 residues. The CDR3 DNA sequence: TGTGCCAGCTCATCAACCGGGACAGGGGTTAATGAAAAACTGTTTTTT. This sequence encodes CASSSTGTGVNEKLFF.

The chain links TRBV7-3 to TRBJ2-5; D is unresolved. CDR1 is SGHTA, CDR2 FQGTGA, per germline. Trimming removed 2 bases from V and 2 bases from J, with 9 bases in between. This CDR3 spans 14 amino acids. CDR3 region: CASSLGPTQETQYF. For the CDR3, the DNA is TGTGCCAGCAGCTTAGGGCCGACACAAGAGACCCAGTACTTC.

CDR3 sequence: CARRAGGIETQYF. The DNA for the CDR3 is TGTGCCAGAAGAGCGGGGGGGATTGAGACCCAGTACTTC. V and J are TRBV30 and TRBJ2-5, with 10 bases fitting TRBD2. This CDR3 region has 13 residues. Trimming removed 8 bases from V and 5 bases from J; junction bases left unmatched: 8. CDR1 is GTSNPN, CDR2 SVGIG, per germline (reference sequence).

The CDR3 loop reads CASSYLGLGYNEQFF. In DNA form, the CDR3 reads TGTGCCAGCAGTTATTTGGGACTAGGGTACAATGAGCAGTTCTTC. J is TRBJ2-1 and V is TRBV27; 8 bases align to TRBD2. The CDR3 consists of 15 residues. CDR1 is MNHEY and CDR2 is SMNVEV in the germline V gene (reference sequence). The V gene end was trimmed by 4 bases and the J gene end by 4 bases; junction bases not matched to a gene: 6.

The rearrangement uses TRBV5-4 and TRBJ2-7; D gene unclear. The CDR3 length is 14 residues. V lost 0 bases and J lost 6, with 13 bases in between. The germline V gene encodes CDR1 SGHNT and CDR2 YYREEE (reference sequence). CDR3 in DNA: TGTGCCAGCAGCTTGGGAGAGCTGGGTCGCGAGCAGTACTTC. Protein sequence: CASSLGELGREQYF.

This chain links TRBV5-6 with TRBJ2-5; D might be TRBD2 (5 bases). Germline V lookup: CDR1 SGHDT, CDR2 YYEEEE. With 1 base removed from V and 1 base from J, the gap between germline ends came to 11 bases. The CDR3 is 15 amino acids. DNA for the CDR3: TGTGCCAGCAGCTTGTTATTTGGACTCCAAGAGACCCAGTACTTC. Translating it yields CASSLLFGLQETQYF.

The sample holds one count of this clone. The CDR3 sequence is CASSNRGLSSYEQYF. CDR3 DNA: TGTGCCAGCAGTAATAGGGGCTTGAGCTCCTACGAGCAGTACTTC. The chain carries TRBV27 and TRBJ2-7; a weak D match, TRBD1 (5 bases). CDR1 is MNHEY, CDR2 SMNVEV, per germline (reference sequence). The CDR3 length is 15 residues. V was pared by 5 bases and J by 0 bases, with 14 bases between.